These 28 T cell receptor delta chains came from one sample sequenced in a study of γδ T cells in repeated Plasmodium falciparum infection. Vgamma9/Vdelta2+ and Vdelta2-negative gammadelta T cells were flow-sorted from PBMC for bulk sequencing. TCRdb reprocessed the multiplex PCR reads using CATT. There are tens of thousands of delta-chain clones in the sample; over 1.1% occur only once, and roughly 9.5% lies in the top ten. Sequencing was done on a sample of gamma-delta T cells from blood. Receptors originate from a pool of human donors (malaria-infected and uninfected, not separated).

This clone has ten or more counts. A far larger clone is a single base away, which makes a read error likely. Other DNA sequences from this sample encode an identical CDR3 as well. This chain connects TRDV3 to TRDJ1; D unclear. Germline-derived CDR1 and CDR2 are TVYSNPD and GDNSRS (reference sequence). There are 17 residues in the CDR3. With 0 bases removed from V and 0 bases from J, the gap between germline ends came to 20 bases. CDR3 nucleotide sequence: TGTGCCTTTAGTTGGAGTCTGCGGGTCTGGTACACCGATAAACTCATCTTT. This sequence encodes CAFSWSLRVWYTDKLIF.

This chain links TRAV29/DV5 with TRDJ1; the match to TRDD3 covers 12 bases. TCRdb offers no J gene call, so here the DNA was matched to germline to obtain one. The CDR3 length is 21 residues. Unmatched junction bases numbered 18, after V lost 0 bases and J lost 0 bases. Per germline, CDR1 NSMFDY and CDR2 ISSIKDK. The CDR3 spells CAASAGRPYWGIQGYTDKLIF. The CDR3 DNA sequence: TGTGCAGCAAGCGCGGGACGCCCTTACTGGGGGATACAAGGGTACACCGATAAACTCATCTTT.

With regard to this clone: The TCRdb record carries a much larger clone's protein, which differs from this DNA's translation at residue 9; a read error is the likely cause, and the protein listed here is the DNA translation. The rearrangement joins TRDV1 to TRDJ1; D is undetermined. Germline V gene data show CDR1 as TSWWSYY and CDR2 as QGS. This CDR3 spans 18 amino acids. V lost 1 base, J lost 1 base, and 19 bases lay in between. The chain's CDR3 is CALGERTLLPYFTDKLIF. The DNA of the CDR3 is TGTGCTCTTGGGGAACGAACACTTCTGCCGTACTTCACCGATAAACTCATCTTT.

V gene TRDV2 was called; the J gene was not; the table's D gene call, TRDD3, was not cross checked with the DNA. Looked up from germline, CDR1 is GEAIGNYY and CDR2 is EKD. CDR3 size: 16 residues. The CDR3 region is CACDTAYWGSTDKPIF. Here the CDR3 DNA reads TGTGCCTGTGACACCGCATACTGGGGGAGCACCGATAAACCCATCTTT.

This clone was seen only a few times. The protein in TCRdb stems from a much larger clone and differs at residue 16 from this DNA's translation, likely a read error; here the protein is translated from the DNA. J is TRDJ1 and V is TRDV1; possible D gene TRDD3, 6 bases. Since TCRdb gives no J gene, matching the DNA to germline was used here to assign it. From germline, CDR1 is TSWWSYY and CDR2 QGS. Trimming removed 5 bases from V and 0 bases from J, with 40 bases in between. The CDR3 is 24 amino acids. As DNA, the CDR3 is TGTGCTCTTGGGTCGCGAACCCTACGTGGCGGGATAGGGGACACAGTTCAGTACACCGATAAACTCATCTTT. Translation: CALGSRTLRGGIGDTVQYTDKLIF.

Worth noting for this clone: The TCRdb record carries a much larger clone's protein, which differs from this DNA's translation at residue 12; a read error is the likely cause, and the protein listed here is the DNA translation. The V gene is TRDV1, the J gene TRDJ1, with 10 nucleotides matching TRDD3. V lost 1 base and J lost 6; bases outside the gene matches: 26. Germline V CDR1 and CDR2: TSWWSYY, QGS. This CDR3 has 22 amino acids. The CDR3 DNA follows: TGTGCTCTTGGGGAACCCCTATCCCTTCCTCTCCCTTACTGGGGGATCTCGTATAAACTCATCTTT. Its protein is CALGEPLSLPLPYWGISYKLIF.

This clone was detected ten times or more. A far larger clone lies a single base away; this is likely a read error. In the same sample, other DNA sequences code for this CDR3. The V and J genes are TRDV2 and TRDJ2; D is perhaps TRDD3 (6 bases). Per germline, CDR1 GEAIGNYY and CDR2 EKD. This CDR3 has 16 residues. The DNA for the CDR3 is TGCGCCTGTGACACGAAGGGGGAAGCTTTGACAGCACAACTCTTCTTT. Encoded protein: CACDTKGEALTAQLFF.

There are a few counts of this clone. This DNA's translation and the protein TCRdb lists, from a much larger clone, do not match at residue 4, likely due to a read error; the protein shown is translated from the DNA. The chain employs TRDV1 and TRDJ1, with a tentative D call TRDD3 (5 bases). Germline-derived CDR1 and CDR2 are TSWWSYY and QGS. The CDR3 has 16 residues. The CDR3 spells CALRERARSYADKLIF. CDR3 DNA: TGTGCTCTTAGGGAACGGGCCCGCTCATACGCCGATAAACTCATCTTT.

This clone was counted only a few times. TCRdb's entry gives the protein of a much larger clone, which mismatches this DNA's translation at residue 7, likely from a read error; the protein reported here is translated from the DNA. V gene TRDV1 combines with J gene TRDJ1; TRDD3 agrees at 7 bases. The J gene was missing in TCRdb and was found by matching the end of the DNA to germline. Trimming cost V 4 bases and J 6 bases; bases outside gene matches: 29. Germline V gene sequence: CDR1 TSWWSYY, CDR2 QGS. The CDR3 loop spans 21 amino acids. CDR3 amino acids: CALGGDAPIPSNYRGIHKLIF. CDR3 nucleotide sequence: TGTGCTCTTGGGGGGGATGCTCCTATCCCGTCAAATTATCGGGGGATTCATAAACTCATCTTT.

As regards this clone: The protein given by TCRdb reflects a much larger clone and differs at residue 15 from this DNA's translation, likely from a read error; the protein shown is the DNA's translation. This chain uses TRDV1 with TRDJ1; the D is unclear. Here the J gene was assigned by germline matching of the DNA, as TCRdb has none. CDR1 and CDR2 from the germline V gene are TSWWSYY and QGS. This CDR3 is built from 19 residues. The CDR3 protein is CALGERFTLTLVYTNKLIF. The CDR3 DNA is TGTGCTCTTGGGGAACGATTTACTCTAACCCTCGTGTACACCAATAAACTCATCTTT.

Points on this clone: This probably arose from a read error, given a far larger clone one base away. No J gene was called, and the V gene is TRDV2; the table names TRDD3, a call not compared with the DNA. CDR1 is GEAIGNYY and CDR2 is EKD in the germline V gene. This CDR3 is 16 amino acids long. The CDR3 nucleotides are TGTGCCTGTGACGCCTTGAGCGGGGGGTACACCGATAAACTCATCTTC. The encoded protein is CACDALSGGYTDKLIF.

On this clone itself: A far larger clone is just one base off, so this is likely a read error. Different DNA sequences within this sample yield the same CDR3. The CDR3, as DNA: TGTGCTCTTGGGGAATGGTCGTGGGTGGATATGACTGGGGGATACCCCACCCATAAACTCATCTTT. It is translated as CALGEWSWVDMTGGYPTHKLIF. The chain links TRDV1 to TRDJ1, with 12 bases identical to TRDD3. The J gene is not listed in TCRdb, so it was assigned here from a DNA match to germline. The CDR3 runs to 22 residues. Germline CDR1 is TSWWSYY and CDR2 is QGS.

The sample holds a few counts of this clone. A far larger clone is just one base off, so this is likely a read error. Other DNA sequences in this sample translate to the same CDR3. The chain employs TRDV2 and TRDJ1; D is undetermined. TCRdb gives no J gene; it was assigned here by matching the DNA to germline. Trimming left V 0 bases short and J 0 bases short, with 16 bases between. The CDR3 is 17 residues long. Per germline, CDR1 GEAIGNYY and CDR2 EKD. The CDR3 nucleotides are TGTGCCTGTGACACCGTGGGAGTTACTCTGTACACCGATAAACTCATCTTT. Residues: CACDTVGVTLYTDKLIF.

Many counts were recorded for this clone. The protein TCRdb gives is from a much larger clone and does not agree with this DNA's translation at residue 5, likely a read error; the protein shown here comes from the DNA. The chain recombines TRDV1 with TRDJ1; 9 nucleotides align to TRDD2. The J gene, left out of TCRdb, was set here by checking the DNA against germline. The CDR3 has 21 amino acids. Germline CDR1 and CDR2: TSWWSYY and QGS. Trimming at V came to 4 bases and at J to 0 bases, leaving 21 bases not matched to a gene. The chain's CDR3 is CALGGKAFLHLVLLHTDKLIF. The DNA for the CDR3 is TGTGCTCTTGGGGGAAAGGCCTTCCTACACCTAGTACTCCTTCACACCGATAAACTCATCTTT.

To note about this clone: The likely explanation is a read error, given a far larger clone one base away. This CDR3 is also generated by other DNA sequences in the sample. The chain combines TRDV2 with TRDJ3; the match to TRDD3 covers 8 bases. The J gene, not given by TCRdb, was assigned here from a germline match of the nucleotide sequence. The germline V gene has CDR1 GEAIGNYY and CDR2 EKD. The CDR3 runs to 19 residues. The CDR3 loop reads CACDTLLGVYSWDTRQMFF. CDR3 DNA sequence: TGTGCCTGCGACACCTTACTGGGGGTCTACTCCTGGGACACCCGACAGATGTTTTTC.

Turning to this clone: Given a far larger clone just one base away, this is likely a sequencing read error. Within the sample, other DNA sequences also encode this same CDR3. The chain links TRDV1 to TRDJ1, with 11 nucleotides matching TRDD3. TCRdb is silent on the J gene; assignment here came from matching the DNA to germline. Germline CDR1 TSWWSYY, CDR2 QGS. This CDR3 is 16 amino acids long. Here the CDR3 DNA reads TGTGCTCTGGGGGAGCTCAACTGGGGGATAACCGATAAACTCATCTTT. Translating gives CALGELNWGITDKLIF.

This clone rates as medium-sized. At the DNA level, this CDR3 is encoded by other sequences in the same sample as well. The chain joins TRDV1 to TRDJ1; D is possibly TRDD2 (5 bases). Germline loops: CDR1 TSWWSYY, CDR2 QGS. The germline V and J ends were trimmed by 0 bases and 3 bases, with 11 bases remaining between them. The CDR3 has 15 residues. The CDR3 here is CALGELPFCPDKLIF. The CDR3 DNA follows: TGTGCTCTTGGGGAACTACCCTTCTGCCCCGATAAACTCATCTTT.

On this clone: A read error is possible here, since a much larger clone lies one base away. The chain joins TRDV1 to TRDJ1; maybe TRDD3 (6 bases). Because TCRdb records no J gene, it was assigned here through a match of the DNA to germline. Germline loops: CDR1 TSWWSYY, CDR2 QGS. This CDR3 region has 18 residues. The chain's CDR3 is CALGEPPGAFGFQLKLIF. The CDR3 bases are TGTGCCCTTGGGGAACCCCCTGGGGCATTCGGGTTCCAGTTGAAACTCATCTTT.

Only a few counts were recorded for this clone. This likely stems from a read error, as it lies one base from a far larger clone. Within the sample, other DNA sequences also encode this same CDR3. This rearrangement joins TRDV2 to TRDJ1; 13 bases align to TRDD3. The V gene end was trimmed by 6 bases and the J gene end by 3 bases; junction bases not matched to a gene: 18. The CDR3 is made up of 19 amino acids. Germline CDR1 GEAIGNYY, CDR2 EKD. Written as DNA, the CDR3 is TGTGCCTGTTCTACTTCGCCCAAAACTGGGGGATACGCTTCCGATAAACTCATCTTT. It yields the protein CACSTSPKTGGYASDKLIF.

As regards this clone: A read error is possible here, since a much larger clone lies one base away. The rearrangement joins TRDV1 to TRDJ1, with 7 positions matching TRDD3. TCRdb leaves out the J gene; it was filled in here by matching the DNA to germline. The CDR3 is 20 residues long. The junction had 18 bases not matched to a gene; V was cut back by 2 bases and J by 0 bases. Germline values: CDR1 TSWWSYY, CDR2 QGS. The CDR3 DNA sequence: TGTGCTCTTGGGGAAATCCGGATACGGGCGTCGGGATTGTACACCGATAAACTCATCTTT. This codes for CALGEIRIRASGLYTDKLIF.

The CDR3 loop reads CALPFGSTLGDTDKLIF. CDR3 sequence (DNA): TGTGCCTTACCCTTCGGATCGACACTGGGGGACACCGATAAACTCATCTTT. The chain has TRDV3 and TRDJ1; 8 nucleotides align to TRDD3. The J gene is not listed in TCRdb, so it was assigned here from a DNA match to germline. Looked up from germline, CDR1 is TVYSNPD and CDR2 is GDNSRS (reference sequence). Losses at the gene ends were 3 bases for V and 0 bases for J; bases not matched to a gene: 15. The CDR3 sequence is 17 residues long.

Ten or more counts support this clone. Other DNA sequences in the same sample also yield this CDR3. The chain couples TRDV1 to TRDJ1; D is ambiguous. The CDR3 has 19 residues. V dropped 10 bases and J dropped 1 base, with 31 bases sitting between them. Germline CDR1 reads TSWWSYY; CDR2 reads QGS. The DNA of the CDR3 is TGTGCTCCGCAGGGCCCTTTCCCTCCATCGTACGAGGCCACCGATAAACTCATCTTT. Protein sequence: CAPQGPFPPSYEATDKLIF.

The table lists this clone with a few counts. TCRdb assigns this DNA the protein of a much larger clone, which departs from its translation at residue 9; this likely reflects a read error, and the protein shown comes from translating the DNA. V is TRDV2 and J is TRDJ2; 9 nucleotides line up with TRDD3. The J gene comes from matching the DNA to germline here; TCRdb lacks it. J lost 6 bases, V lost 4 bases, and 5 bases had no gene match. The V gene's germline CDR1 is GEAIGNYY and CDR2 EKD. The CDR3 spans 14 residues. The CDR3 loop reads CACDILGEAAQLFF. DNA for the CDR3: TGTGCCTGTGATATACTGGGGGAGGCAGCACAACTCTTCTTT.

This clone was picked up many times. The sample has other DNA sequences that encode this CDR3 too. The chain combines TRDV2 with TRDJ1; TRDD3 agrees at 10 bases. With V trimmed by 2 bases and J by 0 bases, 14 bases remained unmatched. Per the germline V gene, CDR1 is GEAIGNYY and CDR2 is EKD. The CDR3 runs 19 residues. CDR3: CACDIVRTGGFQYTDKLIF. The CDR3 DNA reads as TGTGCCTGTGACATCGTTCGTACTGGGGGATTTCAGTACACCGATAAACTCATCTTT.

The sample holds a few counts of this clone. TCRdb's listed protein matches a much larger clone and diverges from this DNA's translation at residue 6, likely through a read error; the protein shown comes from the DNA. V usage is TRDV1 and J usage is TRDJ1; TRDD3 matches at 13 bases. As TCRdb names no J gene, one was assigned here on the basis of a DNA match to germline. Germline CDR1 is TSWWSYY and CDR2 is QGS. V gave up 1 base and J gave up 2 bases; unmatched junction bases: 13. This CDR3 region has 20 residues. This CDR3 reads CALGEPAPYWGIRGTDKLIF. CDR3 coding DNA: TGTGCTCTTGGGGAACCGGCTCCTTACTGGGGGATACGGGGAACCGATAAACTCATCTTT.

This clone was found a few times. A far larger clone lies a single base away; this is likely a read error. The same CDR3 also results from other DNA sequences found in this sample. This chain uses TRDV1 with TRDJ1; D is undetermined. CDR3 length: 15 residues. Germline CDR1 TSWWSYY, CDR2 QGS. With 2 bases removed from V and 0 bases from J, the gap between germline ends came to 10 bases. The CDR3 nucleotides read TGTGCTCTTGGGGAATGGGCTGGCTACACCGATAAACTCATCTTT. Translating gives CALGEWAGYTDKLIF.

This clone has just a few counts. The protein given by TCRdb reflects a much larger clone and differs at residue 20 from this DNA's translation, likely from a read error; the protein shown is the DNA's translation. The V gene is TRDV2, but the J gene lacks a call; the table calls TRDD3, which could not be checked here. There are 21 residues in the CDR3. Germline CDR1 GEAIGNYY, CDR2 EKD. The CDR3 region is CACDPVRAGWGMPEGTDKLTF. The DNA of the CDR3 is TGTGCCTGTGACCCGGTCAGGGCCGGCTGGGGGATGCCGGAGGGGACCGATAAACTCACCTTT.

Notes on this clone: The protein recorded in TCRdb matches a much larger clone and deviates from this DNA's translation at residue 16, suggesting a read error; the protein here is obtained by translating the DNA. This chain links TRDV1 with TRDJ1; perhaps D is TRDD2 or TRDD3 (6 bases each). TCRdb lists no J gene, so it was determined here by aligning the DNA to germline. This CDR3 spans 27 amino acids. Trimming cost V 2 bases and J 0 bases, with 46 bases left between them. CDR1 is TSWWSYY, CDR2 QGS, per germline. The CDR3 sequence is CALGEIWGASYPQYWEIHRCDTDKLIF. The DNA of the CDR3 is TGTGCTCTTGGGGAAATTTGGGGTGCGTCCTACCCCCAGTACTGGGAGATACATCGTTGTGACACCGATAAACTCATCTTT.